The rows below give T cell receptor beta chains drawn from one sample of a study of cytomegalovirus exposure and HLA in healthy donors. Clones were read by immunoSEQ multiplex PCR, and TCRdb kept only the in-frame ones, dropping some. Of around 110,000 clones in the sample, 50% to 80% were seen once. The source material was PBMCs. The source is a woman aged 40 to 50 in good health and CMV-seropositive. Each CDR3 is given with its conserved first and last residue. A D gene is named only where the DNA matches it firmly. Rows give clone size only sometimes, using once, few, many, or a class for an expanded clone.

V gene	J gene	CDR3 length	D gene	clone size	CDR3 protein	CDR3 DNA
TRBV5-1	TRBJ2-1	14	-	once	CASSAEVWYNEQFF	TGCGCCAGCAGCGCGGAGGTTTGGTACAATGAGCAGTTCTTC
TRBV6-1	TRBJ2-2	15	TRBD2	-	CASSVAGGNTGELFF	TGTGCCAGCAGTGTAGCGGGAGGGAACACCGGGGAGCTGTTTTTT
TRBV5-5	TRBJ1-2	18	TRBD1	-	CASSPKNRDRVVNYGYTF	TGTGCCAGCAGCCCCAAAAACCGGGACAGGGTGGTAAACTATGGCTACACCTTC
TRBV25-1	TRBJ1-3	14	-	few	CASSDVGQANTIYF	TGTGCCAGCAGTGATGTGGGCCAGGCCAACACCATATATTTT
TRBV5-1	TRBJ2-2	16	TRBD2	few	CASSLPGLADTGELFF	TGCGCCAGCAGCTTGCCGGGACTAGCGGACACCGGGGAGCTGTTTTTT
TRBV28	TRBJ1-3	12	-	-	CASSLPGNTIYF	TGTGCCAGCAGTTTACCAGGAAACACCATATATTTT
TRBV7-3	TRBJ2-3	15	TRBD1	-	CASSPMTGGTDTQYF	TGTGCCAGCAGCCCCATGACAGGGGGCACAGATACGCAGTATTTT
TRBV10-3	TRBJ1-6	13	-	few	CAISESGATPLHF	TGTGCCATCAGTGAGTCAGGGGCAACACCCCTCCACTTT
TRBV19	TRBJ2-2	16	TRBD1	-	CASSMGGQGNTGELFF	TGTGCCAGTAGTATGGGGGGACAGGGAAACACCGGGGAGCTGTTTTTT
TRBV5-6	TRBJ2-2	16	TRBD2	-	CASSLILAGRTGELFF	TGTGCCAGCAGCTTGATTTTAGCGGGGAGGACCGGGGAGCTGTTTTTT
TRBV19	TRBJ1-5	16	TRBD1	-	CASSDRGPDSNQPQHF	TGTGCCAGTAGTGACAGGGGACCCGATAGCAATCAGCCCCAGCATTTT
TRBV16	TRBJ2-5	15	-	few	CASSVGAGTGETQYF	TGTGCCAGCAGCGTAGGGGCCGGGACTGGAGAGACCCAGTACTTC
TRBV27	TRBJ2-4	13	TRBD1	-	CASSQGQGGIQYF	TGTGCCAGCAGTCAGGGACAGGGAGGTATTCAGTACTTC
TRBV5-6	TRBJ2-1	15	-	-	CASSLDGLPYNEQFF	TGTGCCAGCAGCTTGGATGGACTTCCATACAATGAGCAGTTCTTC
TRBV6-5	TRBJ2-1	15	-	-	CASSYLRDLAGEQFF	TGTGCCAGCAGTTACCTCCGCGACTTAGCCGGTGAGCAGTTCTTC
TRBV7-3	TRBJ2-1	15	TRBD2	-	CASSKSGMGGNEQFF	TGTGCCAGCAGCAAGAGCGGGATGGGGGGGAATGAGCAGTTCTTC